The table lists the clone carrying this T cell receptor (beta chain) with a few counts. Its antigen is not identified. The CDR3 is made up of 10 amino acids. The germline V gene has CDR1 ENHRY and CDR2 SYGVKD. Trimming stripped 8 bases from V and 5 bases from J, with 3 bases between. Libraries for TCR beta were made by quantitative 5'-RACE with molecular barcodes. A single record per CDR3 protein comes from TCRdb applying MiXCR to the 5' RACE reads. This table has about 800,000 distinct CDR3 sequences, about an eighth appearing once. This entry is derived from a study of CD8 T cells in ankylosing spondylitis. Findings and caveats of the study: Clones tied to disease were said to be significantly enriched in matched ankylosing spondylitis synovial fluid. Characteristic, it appeared, of ankylosing spondylitis blood was a TCR beta motif of about eight highly homologous variants. Several of the motif variants were reported before in synovial fluid and blood from reactive arthritis. Within peripheral blood, clones linked to disease were CD8+ and relatively rare.

The sample consisted of blood, either unsorted or a sorted T cell fraction (not recorded which). The clonotype comes from a male donor with ankylosing spondylitis. This chain connects TRBV10-3 to TRBJ2-2; D is uncertain. CDR3 DNA: TGTGCCATCTGGACCGGGGAGCTGTTTTTT. It encodes CAIWTGELFF.